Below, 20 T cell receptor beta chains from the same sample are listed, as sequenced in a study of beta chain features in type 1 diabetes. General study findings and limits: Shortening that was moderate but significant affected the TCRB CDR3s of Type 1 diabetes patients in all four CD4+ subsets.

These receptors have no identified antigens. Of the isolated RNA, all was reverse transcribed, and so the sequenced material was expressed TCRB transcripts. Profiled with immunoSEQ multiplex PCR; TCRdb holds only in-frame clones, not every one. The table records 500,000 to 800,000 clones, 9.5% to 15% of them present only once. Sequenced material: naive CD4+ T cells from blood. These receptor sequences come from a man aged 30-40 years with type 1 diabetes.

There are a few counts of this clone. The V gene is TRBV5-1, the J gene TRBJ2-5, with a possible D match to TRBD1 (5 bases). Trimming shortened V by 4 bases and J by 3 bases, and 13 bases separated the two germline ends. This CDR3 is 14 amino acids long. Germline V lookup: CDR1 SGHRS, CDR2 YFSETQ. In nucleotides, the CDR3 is TGCGCCAGCAGCCCGGACACCACTGAAGAGACCCAGTACTTC. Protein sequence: CASSPDTTEETQYF. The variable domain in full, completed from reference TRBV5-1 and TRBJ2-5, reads KAGVTQTPRYLIKTRGQQVTLSCSPISGHRSVSWYQQTPGQGLQFLFEYFSETQRNKGNFPGRFSGRQFSNSRSEMNVSTLELGDSALYLCASSPDTTEETQYFGPGTRLLVL.

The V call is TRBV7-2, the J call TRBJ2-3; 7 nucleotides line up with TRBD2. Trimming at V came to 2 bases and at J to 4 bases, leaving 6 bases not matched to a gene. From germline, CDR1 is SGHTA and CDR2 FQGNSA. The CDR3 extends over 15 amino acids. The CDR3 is CASSLRQGGADTQYF. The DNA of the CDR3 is TGTGCCAGCAGCTTACGCCAGGGAGGGGCAGATACGCAGTATTTT.

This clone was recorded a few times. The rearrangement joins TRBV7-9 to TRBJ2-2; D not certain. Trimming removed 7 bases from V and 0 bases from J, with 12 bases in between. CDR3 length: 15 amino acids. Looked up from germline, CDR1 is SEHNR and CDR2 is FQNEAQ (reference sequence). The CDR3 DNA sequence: TGTGCCAGCACCCCCTTGGCGGCGAACACCGGGGAGCTGTTTTTT. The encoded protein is CASTPLAANTGELFF.

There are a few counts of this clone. In DNA form, the CDR3 reads TGTGCCAGCAGCTTGGAGGGGAGCTTGGGTGGCTACACCTTC. Its protein is CASSLEGSLGGYTF. The chain couples TRBV7-2 to TRBJ1-2, with D tentatively TRBD1 (5 bases). V was pared by 3 bases and J by 7 bases, with 15 bases between. Germline CDR1 reads SGHTA; CDR2 reads FQGNSA. The length of the CDR3 is 14 residues.

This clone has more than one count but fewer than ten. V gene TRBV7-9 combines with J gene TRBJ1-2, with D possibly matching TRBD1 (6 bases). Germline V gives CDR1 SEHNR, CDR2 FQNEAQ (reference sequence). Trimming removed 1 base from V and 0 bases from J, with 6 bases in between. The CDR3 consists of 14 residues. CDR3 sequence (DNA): TGTGCCAGCAGCTTAGACAGGGCTAACTATGGCTACACCTTC. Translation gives CASSLDRANYGYTF.

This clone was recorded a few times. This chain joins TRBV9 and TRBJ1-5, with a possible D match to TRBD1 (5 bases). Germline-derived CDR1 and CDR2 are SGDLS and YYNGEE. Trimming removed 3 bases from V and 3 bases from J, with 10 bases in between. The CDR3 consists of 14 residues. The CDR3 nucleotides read TGTGCCAGCAGCGCAGACAGCGTCAATCAGCCCCAGCATTTT. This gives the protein CASSADSVNQPQHF.

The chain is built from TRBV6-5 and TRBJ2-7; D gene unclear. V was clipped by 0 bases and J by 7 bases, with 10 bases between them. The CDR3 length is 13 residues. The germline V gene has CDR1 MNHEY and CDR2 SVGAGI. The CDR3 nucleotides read TGTGCCAGCAGTTACTCTTCCCGCTTTGAGCAGTACTTC. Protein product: CASSYSSRFEQYF.

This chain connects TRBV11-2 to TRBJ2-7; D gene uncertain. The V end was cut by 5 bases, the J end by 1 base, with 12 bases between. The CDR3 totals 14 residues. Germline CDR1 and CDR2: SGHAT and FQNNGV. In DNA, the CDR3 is TGTGCCAGCAGCACAAGGACGGTATCCTACGAGCAGTACTTC. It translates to CASSTRTVSYEQYF.

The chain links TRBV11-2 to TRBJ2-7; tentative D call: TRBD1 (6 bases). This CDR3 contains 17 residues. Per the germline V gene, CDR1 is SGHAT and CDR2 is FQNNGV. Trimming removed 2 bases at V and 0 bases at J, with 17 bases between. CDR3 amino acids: CASSLFPYLGGSYEQYF. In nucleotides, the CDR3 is TGTGCCAGCAGCTTATTCCCTTACTTAGGGGGCTCCTACGAGCAGTACTTC.

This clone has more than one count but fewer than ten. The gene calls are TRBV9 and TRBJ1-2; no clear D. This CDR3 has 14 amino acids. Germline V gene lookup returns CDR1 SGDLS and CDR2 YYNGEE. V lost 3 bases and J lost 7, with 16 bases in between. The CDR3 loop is CASSALDRGSGYTF. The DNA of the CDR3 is TGTGCCAGCAGCGCGCTCGATCGAGGTTCTGGCTACACCTTC.

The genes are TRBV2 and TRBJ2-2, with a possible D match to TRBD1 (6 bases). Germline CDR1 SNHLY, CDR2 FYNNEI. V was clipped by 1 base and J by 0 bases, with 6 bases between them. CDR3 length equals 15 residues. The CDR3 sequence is CASSEGTANTGELFF. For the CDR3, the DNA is TGTGCCAGCAGTGAAGGGACAGCGAACACCGGGGAGCTGTTTTTT.

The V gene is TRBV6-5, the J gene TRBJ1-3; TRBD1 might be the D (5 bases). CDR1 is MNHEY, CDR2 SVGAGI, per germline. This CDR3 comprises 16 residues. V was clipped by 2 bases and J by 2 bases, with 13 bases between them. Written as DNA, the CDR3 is TGTGCCAGCAGTTACGGGGGTATGATACCTGGAAACACCATATATTTT. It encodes CASSYGGMIPGNTIYF.

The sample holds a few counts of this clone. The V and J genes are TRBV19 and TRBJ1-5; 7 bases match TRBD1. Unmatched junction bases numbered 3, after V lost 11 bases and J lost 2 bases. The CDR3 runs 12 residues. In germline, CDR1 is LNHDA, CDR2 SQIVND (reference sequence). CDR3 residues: CAAGTGNQPQHF. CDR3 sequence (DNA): TGTGCCGCCGGGACAGGCAATCAGCCCCAGCATTTT. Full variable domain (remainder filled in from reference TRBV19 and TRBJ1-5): DGGITQSPKYLFRKEGQNVTLSCEQNLNHDAMYWYRQDPGQGLRLIYYSQIVNDFQKGDIAEGYSVSREKKESFPLTVTSAQKNPTAFYLCAAGTGNQPQHFGDGTRLSIL.

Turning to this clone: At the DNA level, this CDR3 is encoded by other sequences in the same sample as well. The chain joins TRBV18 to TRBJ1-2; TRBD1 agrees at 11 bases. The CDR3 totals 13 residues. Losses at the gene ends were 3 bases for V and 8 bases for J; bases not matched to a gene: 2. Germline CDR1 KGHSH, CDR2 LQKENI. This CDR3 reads CASSPGTGGGYTF. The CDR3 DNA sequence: TGTGCCAGCTCACCTGGGACAGGGGGAGGCTACACCTTC.

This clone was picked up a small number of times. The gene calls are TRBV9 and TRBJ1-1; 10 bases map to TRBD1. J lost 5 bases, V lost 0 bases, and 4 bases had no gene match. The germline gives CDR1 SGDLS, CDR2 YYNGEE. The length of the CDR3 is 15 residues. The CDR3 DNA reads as TGTGCCAGCAGCGTAGGAGGGACAGGGGCAACTGAAGCTTTCTTT. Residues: CASSVGGTGATEAFF.

For the CDR3, the DNA is TGTGCCAGCAGCTTAGAACCACTAACACCGGAGCAGTTCTTC. Its translation is CASSLEPLTPEQFF. The V and J genes are TRBV11-2 and TRBJ2-1; D not certain. Trimming left V 0 bases short and J 10 bases short, with 13 bases between. Germline V CDR1 and CDR2: SGHAT, FQNNGV. CDR3 size: 14 residues.

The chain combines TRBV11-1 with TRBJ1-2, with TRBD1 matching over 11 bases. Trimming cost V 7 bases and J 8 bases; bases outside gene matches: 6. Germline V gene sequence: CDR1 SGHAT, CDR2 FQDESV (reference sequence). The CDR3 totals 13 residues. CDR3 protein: CASTGQGARGYTF. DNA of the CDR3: TGTGCCAGCACCGGACAGGGGGCCCGGGGCTACACCTTC.

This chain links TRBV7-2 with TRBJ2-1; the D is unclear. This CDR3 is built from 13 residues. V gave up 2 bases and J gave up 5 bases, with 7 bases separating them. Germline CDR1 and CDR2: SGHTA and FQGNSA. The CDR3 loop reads CASSLQHDNEQFF. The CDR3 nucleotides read TGTGCCAGCAGCTTACAACACGACAATGAGCAGTTCTTC.

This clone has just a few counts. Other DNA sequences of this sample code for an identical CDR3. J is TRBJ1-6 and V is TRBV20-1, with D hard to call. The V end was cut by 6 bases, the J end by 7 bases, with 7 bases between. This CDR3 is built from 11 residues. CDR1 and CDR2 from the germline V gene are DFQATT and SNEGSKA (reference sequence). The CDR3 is CSAGGNSPLHF. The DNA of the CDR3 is TGCAGTGCGGGAGGGAATTCACCCCTCCACTTT.

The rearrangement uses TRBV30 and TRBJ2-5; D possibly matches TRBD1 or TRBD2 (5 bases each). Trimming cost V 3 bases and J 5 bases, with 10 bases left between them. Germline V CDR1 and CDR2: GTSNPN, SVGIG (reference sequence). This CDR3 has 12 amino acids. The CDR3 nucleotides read TGTGCCTGGAGACAGGACTGGGAGACCCAGTACTTC. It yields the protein CAWRQDWETQYF.